This is a list of T cell receptor beta chains from one sample in a study of tumor and adjacent non-tumor tissue in lung cancer. TCRdb processed the multiplex PCR reads anew with MiXCR; each CDR3 protein has one entry. The sample holds roughly 120,000 distinct CDR3 sequences, about 63% seen once. Sequenced sample: distant non-tumor lung tissue. Every receptor here comes from a man between 60 and 70 years old with non-small cell lung cancer. Each CDR3 is given with its conserved first and last residue. A D gene is named only where the DNA matches it firmly. Size values are once, few and many counts, or a class for expanded clones, and some rows have none.

d_gene: .; j_gene: TRBJ2-2; abundance: .; v_gene: TRBV6-2/TRBV6-3; CDR3nt: TGTGCCAGCATCGAGCTAAGCGCGGGGTCGGCGAACACCGGGGGGCTGTTTTTT; CDR3aa: CASIELSAGSANTGGLFF
d_gene: .; j_gene: TRBJ2-3; abundance: few; v_gene: TRBV19; CDR3nt: TGTGCCAGTAGTATAGACGGGCAACGCACAGATACGCAGTATTTT; CDR3aa: CASSIDGQRTDTQYF
d_gene: TRBD2; j_gene: TRBJ2-3; abundance: few; v_gene: TRBV20-1; CDR3nt: TGCAGTGCTCCAATCGGACTAGCGGGCACAGATACGCAGTATTTT; CDR3aa: CSAPIGLAGTDTQYF
d_gene: .; j_gene: TRBJ2-2; abundance: once; v_gene: TRBV11-3; CDR3nt: TGTGCCAGCAGCTTAGTAGACGGGAGTGCCACCGGGGGGCTGTTTTTT; CDR3aa: CASSLVDGSATGGLFF
d_gene: TRBD2; j_gene: TRBJ2-1; abundance: once; v_gene: TRBV12-3/TRBV12-4; CDR3nt: TGTGCCAGCAGTTTAGCGGAACTAGCGGCATACAATGAGCAGTTCTTC; CDR3aa: CASSLAELAAYNEQFF
d_gene: .; j_gene: TRBJ1-3; abundance: .; v_gene: TRBV29-1; CDR3nt: TGCAGCGTCTTGGAATGGGGTACCGGAAACACCATATATTTT; CDR3aa: CSVLEWGTGNTIYF
d_gene: .; j_gene: TRBJ2-6; abundance: .; v_gene: TRBV12-3/TRBV12-4; CDR3nt: TGTACCAGCAGGTCCCGGGACACCCCTGGGGCCAACGTCCTGACTTTC; CDR3aa: CTSRSRDTPGANVLTF
d_gene: .; j_gene: TRBJ2-5; abundance: many; v_gene: TRBV4-1; CDR3nt: TGCGCCAGCAGCCAAGAGTTTTTCGGAGGGGGCTTTAGGGCCCAGTACTTC; CDR3aa: CASSQEFFGGGFRAQYF
d_gene: TRBD1; j_gene: TRBJ2-3; abundance: few; v_gene: TRBV2; CDR3nt: TGTGCCAGCAGTGTTCGACAGGGTTTGCAGTATTTT; CDR3aa: CASSVRQGLQYF
d_gene: .; j_gene: TRBJ2-1; abundance: once; v_gene: TRBV29-1; CDR3nt: TGCAACCATGCCCGTGGGGGAGACAAGAATGAGCAGTTCTTC; CDR3aa: CNHARGGDKNEQFF
d_gene: .; j_gene: TRBJ2-2; abundance: once; v_gene: TRBV5-5; CDR3nt: TGTGCCAGCAGCTTTTTCCATTCGGACACCTGGGAGCTGTTTTTT; CDR3aa: CASSFFHSDTWELFF
d_gene: .; j_gene: TRBJ2-7; abundance: .; v_gene: TRBV11-2; CDR3nt: TGTGTCAGCAGCTTAGGACTACACGATCAGTACTTC; CDR3aa: CVSSLGLHDQYF
d_gene: .; j_gene: TRBJ2-3; abundance: medium-sized; v_gene: TRBV11-2; CDR3nt: TGTGCCAGCAGCTTAAAGGGGGATACAGATACGCAGTATTTT; CDR3aa: CASSLKGDTDTQYF
d_gene: TRBD2; j_gene: TRBJ2-3; abundance: many; v_gene: TRBV28; CDR3nt: TGTGCCAGCAGCCTACCGGGACTAGCGGGAGTAGGGGCAGATACGCAGTATTTT; CDR3aa: CASSLPGLAGVGADTQYF
d_gene: .; j_gene: TRBJ2-5; abundance: .; v_gene: TRBV11-2; CDR3nt: TGTGCAAGCAGCCCCCGTACTAGAGGGATGGGGGAGACCCAGTATTTC; CDR3aa: CASSPRTRGMGETQYF
d_gene: TRBD1; j_gene: TRBJ1-2; abundance: .; v_gene: TRBV2; CDR3nt: TGTGCCAGCAGTGAGCAGGGGGCTAACTATGGCTACACCTTT; CDR3aa: CASSEQGANYGYTF
d_gene: .; j_gene: TRBJ1-2; abundance: few; v_gene: TRBV16; CDR3nt: TGTGCCAGCAGCCAATCTTTCGACAGTCGTATCTATGGCTACACCTTC; CDR3aa: CASSQSFDSRIYGYTF